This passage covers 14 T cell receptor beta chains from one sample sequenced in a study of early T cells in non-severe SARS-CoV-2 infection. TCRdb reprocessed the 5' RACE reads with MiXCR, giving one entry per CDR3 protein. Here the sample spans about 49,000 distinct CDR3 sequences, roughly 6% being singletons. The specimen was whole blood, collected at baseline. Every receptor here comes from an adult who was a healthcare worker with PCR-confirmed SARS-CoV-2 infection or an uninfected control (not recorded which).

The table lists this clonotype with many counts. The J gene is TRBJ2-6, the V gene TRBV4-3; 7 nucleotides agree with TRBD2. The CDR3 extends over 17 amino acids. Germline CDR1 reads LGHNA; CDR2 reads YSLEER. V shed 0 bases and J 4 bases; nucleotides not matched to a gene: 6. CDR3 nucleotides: TGCGCCAGCAGCCAAGATGGAGCGGGGTCCGGGGCCAACGTCCTGACTTTC. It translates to CASSQDGAGSGANVLTF.

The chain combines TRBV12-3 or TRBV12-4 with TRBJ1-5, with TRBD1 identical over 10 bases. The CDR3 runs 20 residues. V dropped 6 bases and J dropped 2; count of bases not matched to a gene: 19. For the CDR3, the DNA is TGTGCCAGCAGCCCAGGCCCGGGACAGGGGCGATTAGCTGGCAATCAGCCCCAGCATTTT. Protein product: CASSPGPGQGRLAGNQPQHF.

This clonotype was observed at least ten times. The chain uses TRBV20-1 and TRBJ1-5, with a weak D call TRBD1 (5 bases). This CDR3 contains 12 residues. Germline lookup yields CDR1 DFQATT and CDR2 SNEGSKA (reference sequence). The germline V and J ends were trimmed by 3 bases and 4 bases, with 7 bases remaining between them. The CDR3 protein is CSARGGNQPQHF. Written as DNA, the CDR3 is TGCAGTGCTAGGGGGGGTAATCAGCCCCAGCATTTT.

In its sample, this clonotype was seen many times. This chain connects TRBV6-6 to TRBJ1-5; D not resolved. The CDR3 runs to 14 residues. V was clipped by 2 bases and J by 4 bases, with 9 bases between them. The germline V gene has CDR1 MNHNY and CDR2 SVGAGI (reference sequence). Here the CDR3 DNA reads TGTGCCAGCAGTTACGAGCGTGGAAATCAGCCCCAGCATTTT. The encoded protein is CASSYERGNQPQHF.

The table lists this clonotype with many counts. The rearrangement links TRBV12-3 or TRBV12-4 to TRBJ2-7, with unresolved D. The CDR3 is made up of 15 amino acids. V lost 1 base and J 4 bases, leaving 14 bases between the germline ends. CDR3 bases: TGTGCCAGCAGTTTAGGTGACGTTCCTCGGTACGAGCAGTACTTC. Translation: CASSLGDVPRYEQYF.

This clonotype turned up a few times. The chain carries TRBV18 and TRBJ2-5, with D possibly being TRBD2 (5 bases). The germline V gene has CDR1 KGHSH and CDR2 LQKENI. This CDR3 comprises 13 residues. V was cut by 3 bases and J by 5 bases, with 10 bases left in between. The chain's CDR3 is CASSPTERETQYF. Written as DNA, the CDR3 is TGTGCCAGCTCACCGACGGAGCGGGAGACCCAGTACTTC.

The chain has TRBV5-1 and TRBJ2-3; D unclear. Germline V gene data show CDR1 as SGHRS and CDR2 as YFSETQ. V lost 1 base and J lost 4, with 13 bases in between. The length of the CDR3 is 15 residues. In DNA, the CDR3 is TGCGCCAGCAGCTTGACGGCCGGTGGCGCAGATACGCAGTATTTT. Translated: CASSLTAGGADTQYF.

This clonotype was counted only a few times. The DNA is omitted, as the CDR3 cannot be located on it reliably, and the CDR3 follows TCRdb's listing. The CDR3 loop reads CASSQADRDPNTGELFFF. The gene calls are TRBV4-3 and TRBJ2-2; whether TRBD1, the table's D call, matches the DNA was not checked. Germline CDR1 LGHNA, CDR2 YSLEER. Inclusive of both ends, the CDR3 amounts to 18 amino acids.

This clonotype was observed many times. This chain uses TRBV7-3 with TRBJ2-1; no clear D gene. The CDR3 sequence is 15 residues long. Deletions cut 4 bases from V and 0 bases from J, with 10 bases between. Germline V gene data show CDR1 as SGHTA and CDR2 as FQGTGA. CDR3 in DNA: TGTGCCAGCAGCTGGAACCCCGGCTCCTACAATGAGCAGTTCTTC. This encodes CASSWNPGSYNEQFF.

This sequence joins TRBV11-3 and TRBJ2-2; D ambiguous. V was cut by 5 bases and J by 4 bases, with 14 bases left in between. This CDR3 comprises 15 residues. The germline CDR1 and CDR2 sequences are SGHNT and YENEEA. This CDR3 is CASSPVAGATGELFF. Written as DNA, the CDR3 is TGTGCCAGCAGCCCCGTCGCAGGAGCCACCGGGGAGCTGTTTTTT.

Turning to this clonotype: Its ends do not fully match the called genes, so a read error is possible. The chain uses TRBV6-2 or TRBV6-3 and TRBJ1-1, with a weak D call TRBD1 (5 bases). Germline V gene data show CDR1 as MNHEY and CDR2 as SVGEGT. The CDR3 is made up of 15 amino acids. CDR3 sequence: CASNPQAGSDTEVFF. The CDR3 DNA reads TGTGCCAGCAACCCACAAGCAGGGAGCGACACTGAAGTTTTCTTT.

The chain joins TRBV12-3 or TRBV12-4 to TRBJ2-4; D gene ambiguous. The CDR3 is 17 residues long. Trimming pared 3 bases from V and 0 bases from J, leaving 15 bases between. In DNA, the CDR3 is TGTGCCAGCAGTTTGCGTCCTCAATCTCTAGCCAAAAACATTCAGTACTTC. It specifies CASSLRPQSLAKNIQYF.

CDR3 residues: CASSQQGLDTDTQYF. As DNA, the CDR3 is TGTGCCAGCAGCCAACAGGGACTAGACACAGATACGCAGTATTTT. This chain uses TRBV11-3 with TRBJ2-3; 8 bases agree with TRBD2. Germline CDR1 is SGHNT and CDR2 is YENEEA. Trimming cost V 5 bases and J 2 bases; bases outside gene matches: 6. This CDR3 has 15 residues.

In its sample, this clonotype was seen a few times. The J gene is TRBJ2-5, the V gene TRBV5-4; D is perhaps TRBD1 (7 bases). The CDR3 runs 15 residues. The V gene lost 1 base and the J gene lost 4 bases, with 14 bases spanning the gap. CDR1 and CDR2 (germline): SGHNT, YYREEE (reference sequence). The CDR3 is CASSLFAGGRETQYF. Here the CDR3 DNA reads TGTGCCAGCAGCTTGTTCGCAGGGGGGAGAGAGACCCAGTACTTC.